These 3 T cell receptor beta chains were all obtained from the same sample, sequenced in a study of shared clonotypes between healthy human individuals. Method: immunoSEQ multiplex PCR; TCRdb's copy keeps in-frame clones and lacks some. The sample has about 600,000 clones, 97% seen once; the top ten hold roughly 0.055%. Sample: naive CD4+ T cells sorted from blood. Subset reported: CD45RA+ positively selected. All receptors come from a woman in her thirties in good health.

J is TRBJ1-1 and V is TRBV29-1, with D tentatively TRBD1 (5 bases). This CDR3 has 14 amino acids. The germline V and J ends were trimmed by 0 bases and 5 bases, with 13 bases remaining between them. Germline-derived CDR1 and CDR2 are SQVTM and ANQGSEA. The CDR3 here is CSVEDRGTRTEAFF. CDR3 nucleotides: TGCAGCGTTGAAGATAGGGGAACCCGAACTGAAGCTTTCTTT.

This clone came up once. This rearrangement joins TRBV29-1 to TRBJ1-1, with unresolved D. V lost 3 bases and J 4 bases, leaving 12 bases between the germline ends. The CDR3 is made up of 13 amino acids. Germline lookup yields CDR1 SQVTM and CDR2 ANQGSEA. Here the CDR3 reads CSVEFVSGTEAFF. The DNA for the CDR3 is TGCAGCGTTGAGTTTGTGTCCGGCACTGAAGCTTTCTTT. Filled out from reference TRBV29-1 and TRBJ1-1, the complete variable domain reads SAVISQKPSRDICQRGTSLTIQCQVDSQVTMMFWYRQQPGQSLTLIATANQGSEATYESGFVIDKFPISRPNLTFSTLTVSNMSPEDSSIYLCSVEFVSGTEAFFGQGTRLTVV.

The V and J genes are TRBV18 and TRBJ2-1; possibly TRBD2 for D (5 bases). CDR3 size: 13 residues. CDR1 KGHSH and CDR2 LQKENI come from the germline V gene. The V end was cut by 3 bases, the J end by 5 bases, with 8 bases between. The CDR3 nucleotides are TGTGCCAGCTCACCTGGACTCGACAATGAGCAGTTCTTC. Protein product: CASSPGLDNEQFF.